These 20 T cell receptor beta chains were all obtained from the same sample, sequenced in a study of T cell responses to AZD1222 COVID-19 vaccine (dated by TCRdb to the early 2020s). The time point label, as the study defines it: baseline before first vaccination. Library creation used the immunoSEQ multiplex PCR assay. TCRdb mirrors the immuneACCESS table, restricted to in-frame sequences. Some clones are absent from its copies; in checked studies, under half trace to an unresolved V gene, and the reason for the others is unknown. Here the sample has roughly 140,000 clones; just over 90% occur a single time. About 3% of the sample is held by the ten biggest clonotypes. Sequences were derived from peripheral blood, sampled on day 0 of AZD1222 vaccination. The origin of the receptors is an adult in good health.

The chain recombines TRBV27 with TRBJ2-7; D is unclear. Trimming pared 4 bases from V and 4 bases from J, leaving 11 bases between. Germline lookup yields CDR1 MNHEY and CDR2 SMNVEV (reference sequence). This CDR3 is 13 amino acids long. CDR3 sequence: CASSSTTNYEQYF. The CDR3 nucleotides are TGTGCCAGCAGTTCTACCACTAATTACGAGCAGTACTTC.

In nucleotides, the CDR3 is TGTGCCAGCAGCTTAGGTAGGACGGCGAACACCGGGGAGCTGTTTTTT. Translated, it gives CASSLGRTANTGELFF. The chain joins TRBV7-2 to TRBJ2-2; D unresolved. CDR3 length equals 16 residues. Trimming pared 1 base from V and 0 bases from J, leaving 9 bases between. Per the germline V gene, CDR1 is SGHTA and CDR2 is FQGNSA.

The chain links TRBV4-2 to TRBJ2-3; 7 bases align to TRBD2. Looked up from germline, CDR1 is LGHNA and CDR2 is YNFKEQ. The CDR3 has 20 amino acids. The J segment lost 1 base and the V segment lost 1 base, leaving 17 bases of the junction unmatched. The CDR3 sequence: CASSQVTAPRGLRRTDTQYF. DNA for the CDR3: TGTGCCAGCAGCCAAGTGACCGCTCCCCGGGGACTAAGACGCACAGATACGCAGTATTTT.

The rearrangement joins TRBV18 to TRBJ1-2, with 9 positions matching TRBD1. There are 13 residues in the CDR3. V lost 0 bases, J lost 7 bases, and 0 bases stayed unmatched. Germline V lookup: CDR1 KGHSH, CDR2 LQKENI. CDR3 protein: CASSPPDRGGYTF. In DNA form, the CDR3 reads TGTGCCAGCTCACCACCGGACAGGGGTGGCTACACCTTC. Filled out from reference TRBV18 and TRBJ1-2, the complete variable domain reads NAGVMQNPRHLVRRRGQEARLRCSPMKGHSHVYWYRQLPEEGLKFMVYLQKENIIDESGMPKERFSAEFPKEGPSILRIQQVVRGDSAAYFCASSPPDRGGYTFGSGTRLTVV.

This chain connects TRBV6-4 to TRBJ1-6; D perhaps matches TRBD1 (6 bases). Germline-derived CDR1 and CDR2 are MRHNA and SNTAGT. Between the trimmed V and J ends, which lost 3 bases and 6 bases, there was a span of 12 bases. The CDR3 length is 15 residues. The CDR3 sequence is CASSELQGTNSPLHF. The CDR3 DNA reads as TGTGCCAGCAGTGAATTACAGGGAACTAATTCACCCCTCCACTTT.

J is TRBJ2-2 and V is TRBV6-2 or TRBV6-3; D uncertain. The CDR3 contains 14 residues. Germline V CDR1 and CDR2: MNHEY, SVGEGT. Trimming shortened V by 2 bases and J by 2 bases, and 6 bases separated the two germline ends. CDR3 amino acids: CASSYNYNTGELFF. In DNA, the CDR3 is TGTGCCAGCAGTTACAACTACAACACCGGGGAGCTGTTTTTT.

This chain uses TRBV6-2 or TRBV6-3 with TRBJ2-7; D is perhaps TRBD2 (6 bases). The CDR3 sequence is 17 residues long. Germline V CDR1 and CDR2: MNHEY, SVGEGT. V lost 5 bases, J lost 5 bases, and 25 bases lay in between. CDR3 amino acids: CASSRPLWDLRSHEQYF. CDR3 nucleotides: TGTGCCAGCAGTCGTCCGCTCTGGGACTTACGAAGCCACGAGCAGTACTTC.

The V and J genes are TRBV7-8 and TRBJ1-1; no reliable D call. CDR1 SGHVS and CDR2 FQNEAQ come from the germline V gene. The CDR3 is 12 residues long. V was pared by 5 bases and J by 8 bases, with 12 bases between. CDR3 loop: CASSPGFEEAFF. In nucleotides, the CDR3 is TGTGCCAGCAGCCCCGGTTTTGAGGAAGCTTTCTTT.

The chain has TRBV19 and TRBJ1-1, with D unclear. Germline CDR1 and CDR2: LNHDA and SQIVND (reference sequence). The CDR3 totals 11 residues. The V end lost 7 bases, the J end lost 11 bases, and 14 bases lay between the germline ends. DNA of the CDR3: TGTGCCAGTACCAACCCTATCGTGGCTTTCTTT. This gives the protein CASTNPIVAFF.

This clone has more than one count but fewer than ten. J is TRBJ2-4 and V is TRBV18; perhaps D is TRBD1 or TRBD2 (6 bases each). Germline V gene data show CDR1 as KGHSH and CDR2 as LQKENI. Trimming pared 6 bases from V and 6 bases from J, leaving 18 bases between. The CDR3 sequence is 15 residues long. CDR3 coding DNA: TGTGCCAGCTCGCCCAAAGACGGGGGCTCAAACATTCAGTACTTC. It codes for CASSPKDGGSNIQYF.

The chain is built from TRBV9 and TRBJ2-2, with D unresolved. The CDR3 totals 13 residues. The V end was cut by 4 bases, the J end by 3 bases, with 7 bases between. From germline, CDR1 is SGDLS and CDR2 YYNGEE. The CDR3 region is CASSPVDTGELFF. CDR3 bases: TGTGCCAGCAGCCCCGTGGACACCGGGGAGCTGTTTTTT.

V gene TRBV19 combines with J gene TRBJ1-1, with D possibly being TRBD1 (5 bases). Trimming pared 8 bases from V and 4 bases from J, leaving 8 bases between. CDR3 size: 11 residues. Germline CDR1 reads LNHDA; CDR2 reads SQIVND (reference sequence). The CDR3 here is CASGRGTEAFF. CDR3 nucleotides: TGTGCCAGTGGAAGGGGCACTGAAGCTTTCTTT.

This sequence joins TRBV27 and TRBJ1-4, with D unclear. The CDR3 has 16 residues. V was cut by 6 bases and J by 5 bases, with 19 bases left in between. CDR1 is MNHEY, CDR2 SMNVEV, per germline (reference sequence). The CDR3 DNA reads TGTGCCAGCAGGCGACAAGCTCCCTTACTAAATGAAAAACTGTTTTTT. Translating it yields CASRRQAPLLNEKLFF.

V gene TRBV27 combines with J gene TRBJ1-1; D uncertain. The ends were cut back, 0 bases at V and 1 base at J, with 15 bases in the middle. CDR1 MNHEY and CDR2 SMNVEV come from the germline V gene (reference sequence). The CDR3 covers 17 residues. The CDR3 spells CASSLSPGVSGNTEAFF. CDR3 nucleotide sequence: TGTGCCAGCAGTTTATCTCCCGGGGTGAGCGGGAACACTGAAGCTTTCTTT.

The CDR3 bases are TGTGCCAGTAGTTGGTCAGGGACAACTAATGAAAAACTGTTTTTT. As protein: CASSWSGTTNEKLFF. The V call is TRBV19, the J call TRBJ1-4; D is perhaps TRBD1 (5 bases). V dropped 5 bases and J dropped 0 bases, with 10 bases sitting between them. This CDR3 spans 15 amino acids. Germline lookup yields CDR1 LNHDA and CDR2 SQIVND (reference sequence).

V gene TRBV2 combines with J gene TRBJ1-4; D perhaps matches TRBD1 (6 bases). The CDR3 sequence is 16 residues long. Trimming pared 6 bases from V and 3 bases from J, leaving 17 bases between. Germline assignment: CDR1 SNHLY and CDR2 FYNNEI. As DNA, the CDR3 is TGTGCCAGCAGAAGTGGGGGGCCGACGGCTAATGAAAAACTGTTTTTT. As protein: CASRSGGPTANEKLFF.

This clone was observed a single time. V gene TRBV27 combines with J gene TRBJ1-5, with D perhaps matching TRBD1 (6 bases). The CDR3 contains 14 residues. Germline loops: CDR1 MNHEY, CDR2 SMNVEV (reference sequence). V was pared by 6 bases and J by 2 bases, with 11 bases between. The DNA of the CDR3 is TGTGCCAGCAGGACAGGCGGGGGCAATCAGCCCCAGCATTTT. Translating it yields CASRTGGGNQPQHF.

The rearrangement joins TRBV24-1 to TRBJ2-1; 9 bases match TRBD1. The length of the CDR3 is 16 residues. Germline V gives CDR1 KGHDR, CDR2 SFDVKD. Unmatched junction bases numbered 9, after V lost 3 bases and J lost 7 bases. CDR3 in amino acids: CATSDEGQGSGNEQFF. The CDR3 DNA is TGTGCCACCAGTGATGAGGGACAGGGTTCGGGAAATGAGCAGTTCTTC.

This rearrangement joins TRBV15 to TRBJ2-7; a possible D gene is TRBD2 (5 bases). The CDR3 loop spans 14 amino acids. V was shortened by 5 bases and J by 5 bases, with 16 bases between the two germline ends. The V gene's germline CDR1 is LNHNV and CDR2 YYDKDF (reference sequence). CDR3 residues: CATSVSERAHEQYF. The CDR3 DNA follows: TGTGCCACCAGCGTCTCCGAGAGGGCCCACGAGCAGTACTTC.

This clone was seen just once. The rearrangement joins TRBV19 to TRBJ2-2; D may be TRBD1 (6 bases). V was shortened by 5 bases and J by 4 bases, with 14 bases between the two germline ends. Germline V gene lookup returns CDR1 LNHDA and CDR2 SQIVND (reference sequence). The CDR3 extends over 15 amino acids. CDR3 nucleotide sequence: TGTGCCAGTAGTGGCTTGACAGGACTCACCGGGGAGCTGTTTTTT. This translates into CASSGLTGLTGELFF.